This TCR beta chain was recovered during a study of T cell responses to AZD1222 COVID-19 vaccine. Study at large: Second doses at about 4 or about 12 weeks were pooled.

Germline CDR1 reads SEHNR; CDR2 reads FQNEAQ (reference sequence). CDR3 length: 13 residues. Deletions cut 10 bases from V and 8 bases from J, with 17 bases between. Sequencing was performed with immunoSEQ multiplex PCR; in TCRdb, only in-frame clones are kept and a portion is missing. This table holds 110,000 to 150,000 clones, about 93% found once. This receptor was taken from an adult in good health. J is TRBJ1-4 and V is TRBV7-9; TRBD1 is a possible D gene (6 bases). The specimen was peripheral blood, collected on day 0 of AZD1222 vaccination. The CDR3 reads CATSTGSNEKLFF. The CDR3 DNA reads as TGTGCCACCTCCACAGGGTCAAACGAAAAACTGTTTTTT.